The rows below give T cell receptor beta chains drawn from one sample of a study of PD-L1 blockade in urothelial cancer. Only in-frame clones appear in the TCRdb table, and some are missing; sequencing was by immunoSEQ multiplex PCR. The sample yields 90,000 to 100,000 clones, roughly 90% seen once. The source material was PBMCs, sampled around atezolizumab (anti-PD-L1) treatment. Source of these receptors: a man in his 60s with urothelial cancer. The CDR3 runs from the conserved cysteine through the conserved F or W. Each record gives: V gene, J gene, clone size, D gene, CDR3 length, CDR3 protein, CDR3 DNA. A D gene is named only where the DNA matches it firmly. Rows give clone size only sometimes, using once, few, many, or a class for an expanded clone.

v_gene: TRBV20-1; j_gene: TRBJ1-5; abundance: -; d_gene: -; len: 11; CDR3aa: CSATGNQPQHF; CDR3nt: TGCAGTGCTACAGGGAATCAGCCCCAGCATTTT
v_gene: TRBV6-1; j_gene: TRBJ1-2; abundance: -; d_gene: TRBD1; len: 18; CDR3aa: CASSGGWGQGVRNYGYTF; CDR3nt: TGTGCCAGCAGTGGCGGGTGGGGACAGGGCGTCCGTAACTATGGCTACACCTTC
v_gene: TRBV30; j_gene: TRBJ1-1; abundance: -; d_gene: -; len: 13; CDR3aa: CAWSVRVGTEAFF; CDR3nt: TGTGCCTGGAGTGTACGAGTGGGCACCGAAGCTTTCTTT
v_gene: TRBV4-1; j_gene: TRBJ2-7; abundance: -; d_gene: -; len: 14; CDR3aa: CASSSLTTSYEQYF; CDR3nt: TGCGCCAGCAGCTCCCTTACCACATCCTACGAGCAGTACTTC
v_gene: TRBV7-9; j_gene: TRBJ2-4; abundance: -; d_gene: -; len: 14; CDR3aa: CASSLAIAKNIQYF; CDR3nt: TGTGCCAGCAGCTTAGCTATAGCCAAAAACATTCAGTACTTC
v_gene: TRBV30; j_gene: TRBJ2-5; abundance: -; d_gene: TRBD2; len: 14; CDR3aa: CAWSVMRGQETQYF; CDR3nt: TGTGCCTGGAGTGTAATGCGGGGGCAAGAGACCCAGTACTTC
v_gene: TRBV9; j_gene: TRBJ2-7; abundance: -; d_gene: TRBD1; len: 16; CDR3aa: CASSNFTGAGAYEQYF; CDR3nt: TGTGCCAGCAGCAACTTTACAGGGGCTGGGGCCTACGAGCAGTACTTC
v_gene: TRBV6-5; j_gene: TRBJ1-4; abundance: -; d_gene: -; len: 16; CDR3aa: CASSYQGSTTNEKLFF; CDR3nt: TGTGCCAGCAGTTACCAGGGTTCGACAACTAATGAAAAACTGTTTTTT
v_gene: TRBV11-2; j_gene: TRBJ2-1; abundance: -; d_gene: -; len: 15; CDR3aa: CASSLGGTSYNEQFF; CDR3nt: TGTGCCAGCAGCTTGGGCGGGACCTCCTACAATGAGCAGTTCTTC
v_gene: TRBV29-1; j_gene: TRBJ2-1; abundance: -; d_gene: TRBD2; len: 15; CDR3aa: CSVELLAGRMNEQFF; CDR3nt: TGCAGCGTTGAACTCCTAGCGGGCCGTATGAATGAGCAGTTCTTC
v_gene: TRBV10-2; j_gene: TRBJ2-5; abundance: -; d_gene: TRBD1; len: 14; CDR3aa: CASKPDRAGETQYF; CDR3nt: TGCGCCAGTAAACCAGACAGGGCTGGAGAGACCCAGTACTTC
v_gene: TRBV19; j_gene: TRBJ2-4; abundance: -; d_gene: TRBD1; len: 16; CDR3aa: CASSTTGGTAKNIQYF; CDR3nt: TGTGCCAGTAGCACAACAGGGGGCACGGCCAAAAACATTCAGTACTTC
v_gene: TRBV30; j_gene: TRBJ1-2; abundance: -; d_gene: -; len: 13; CDR3aa: CAWSLRGGNGYTF; CDR3nt: TGTGCCTGGAGTCTCCGGGGGGGGAATGGCTACACCTTC
v_gene: TRBV7-3; j_gene: TRBJ2-5; abundance: -; d_gene: -; len: 13; CDR3aa: CASSLGGGETQYF; CDR3nt: TGTGCCAGCAGCTTGGGAGGGGGAGAGACCCAGTACTTC
v_gene: TRBV23-1; j_gene: TRBJ1-5; abundance: many; d_gene: -; len: 18; CDR3aa: CASSPLPGQGDGNQPQHF; CDR3nt: TGCGCCAGCAGTCCTCTCCCGGGACAAGGAGACGGCAATCAGCCCCAGCATTTT
v_gene: TRBV4-1; j_gene: TRBJ1-5; abundance: -; d_gene: -; len: 17; CDR3aa: CASSQDRSGQLNQPQHF; CDR3nt: TGCGCCAGCAGCCAAGATAGGTCCGGACAGTTAAATCAGCCCCAGCATTTT